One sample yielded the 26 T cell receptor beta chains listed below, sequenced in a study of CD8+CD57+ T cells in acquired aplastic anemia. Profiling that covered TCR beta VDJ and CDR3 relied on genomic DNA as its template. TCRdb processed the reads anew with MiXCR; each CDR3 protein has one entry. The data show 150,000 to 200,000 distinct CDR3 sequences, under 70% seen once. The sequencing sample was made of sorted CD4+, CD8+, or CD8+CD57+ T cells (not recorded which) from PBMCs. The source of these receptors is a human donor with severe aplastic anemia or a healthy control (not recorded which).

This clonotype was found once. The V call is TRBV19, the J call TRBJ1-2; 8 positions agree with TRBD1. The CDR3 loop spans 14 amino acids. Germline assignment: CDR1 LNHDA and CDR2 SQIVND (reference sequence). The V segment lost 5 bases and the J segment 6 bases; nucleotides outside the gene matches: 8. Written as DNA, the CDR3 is TGTGCCAGTAGTCCCAGTGGACAGGGTAATGGCTACACCTTC. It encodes CASSPSGQGNGYTF. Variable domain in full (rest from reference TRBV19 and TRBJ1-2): DGGITQSPKYLFRKEGQNVTLSCEQNLNHDAMYWYRQDPGQGLRLIYYSQIVNDFQKGDIAEGYSVSREKKESFPLTVTSAQKNPTAFYLCASSPSGQGNGYTFGSGTRLTVV.

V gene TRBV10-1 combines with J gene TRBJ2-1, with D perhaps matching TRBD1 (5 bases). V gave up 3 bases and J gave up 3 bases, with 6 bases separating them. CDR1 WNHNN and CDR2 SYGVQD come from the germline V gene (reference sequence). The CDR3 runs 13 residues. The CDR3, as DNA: TGCGCCAGCAGTGAAGGACACTACAATGAGCAGTTCTTC. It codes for CASSEGHYNEQFF.

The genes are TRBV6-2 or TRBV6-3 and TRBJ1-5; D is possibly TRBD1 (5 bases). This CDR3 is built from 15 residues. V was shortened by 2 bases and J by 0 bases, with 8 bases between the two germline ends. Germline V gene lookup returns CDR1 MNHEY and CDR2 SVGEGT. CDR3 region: CASSYQGYSNQPQHF. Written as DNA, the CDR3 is TGTGCCAGCAGTTACCAGGGATATAGCAATCAGCCCCAGCATTTT.

The CDR3 coding sequence is TGTGCCAGCAGCCAATTCGGAGACTATGGCTACACCTTC. It is translated as CASSQFGDYGYTF. The rearrangement uses TRBV14 and TRBJ1-2; D is ambiguous. Germline V gene lookup returns CDR1 SGHDN and CDR2 FVKESK. The germline V and J ends were trimmed by 2 bases and 3 bases, with 7 bases remaining between them. This CDR3 contains 13 residues.

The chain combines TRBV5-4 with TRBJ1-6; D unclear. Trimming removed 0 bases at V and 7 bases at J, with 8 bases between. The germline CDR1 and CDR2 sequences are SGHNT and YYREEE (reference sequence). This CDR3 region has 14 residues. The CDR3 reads CASSLGHTNSPLHF. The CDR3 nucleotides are TGTGCCAGCAGCTTGGGACATACAAATTCACCCCTCCACTTT.

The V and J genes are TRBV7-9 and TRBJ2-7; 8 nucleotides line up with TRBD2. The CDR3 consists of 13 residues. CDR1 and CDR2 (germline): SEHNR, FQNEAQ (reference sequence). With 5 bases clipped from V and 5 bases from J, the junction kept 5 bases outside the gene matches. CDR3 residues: CASSRREGNEQYF. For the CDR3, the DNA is TGTGCCAGCAGCCGTCGGGAGGGGAACGAGCAGTACTTC.

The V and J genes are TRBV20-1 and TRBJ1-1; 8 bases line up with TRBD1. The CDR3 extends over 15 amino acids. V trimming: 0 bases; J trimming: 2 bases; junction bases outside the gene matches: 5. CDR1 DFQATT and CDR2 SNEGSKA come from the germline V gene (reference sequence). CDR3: CSARELGQGNTEAFF. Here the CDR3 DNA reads TGCAGTGCTAGAGAGCTAGGACAGGGAAACACTGAAGCTTTCTTT.

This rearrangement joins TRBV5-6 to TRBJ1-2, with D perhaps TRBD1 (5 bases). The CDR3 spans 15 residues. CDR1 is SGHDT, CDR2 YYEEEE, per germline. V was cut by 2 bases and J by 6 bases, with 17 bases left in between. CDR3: CASSLEVTAGDGYTF. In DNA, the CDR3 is TGTGCCAGCAGCTTAGAGGTGACAGCGGGTGATGGCTACACCTTC.

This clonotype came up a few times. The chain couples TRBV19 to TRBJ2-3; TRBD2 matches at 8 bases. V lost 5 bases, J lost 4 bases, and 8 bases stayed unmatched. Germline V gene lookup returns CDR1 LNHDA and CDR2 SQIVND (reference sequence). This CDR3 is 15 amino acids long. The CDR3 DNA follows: TGTGCCAGTAGTGCACGGGGGGGCCGCCCAGATACGCAGTATTTT. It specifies CASSARGGRPDTQYF.

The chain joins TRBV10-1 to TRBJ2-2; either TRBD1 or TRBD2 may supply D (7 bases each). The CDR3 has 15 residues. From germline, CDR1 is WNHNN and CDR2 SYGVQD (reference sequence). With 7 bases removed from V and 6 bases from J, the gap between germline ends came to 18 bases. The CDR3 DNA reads TGCGCCAGCAACAAGGGAGGGGGCGCGGCCGGGGAGCTGTTTTTT. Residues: CASNKGGGAAGELFF.

CDR3 in amino acids: CASSARQGSETQYF. As DNA, the CDR3 is TGTGCCAGCAGCGCAAGACAGGGGTCAGAGACCCAGTACTTC. The chain combines TRBV9 with TRBJ2-5, with 8 bases fitting TRBD1. CDR3 size: 14 residues. The ends lost 3 bases at V and 4 bases at J; junction bases unmatched: 5. Per germline, CDR1 SGDLS and CDR2 YYNGEE. The complete variable domain, with remaining parts taken from reference TRBV9 and TRBJ2-5, reads DSGVTQTPKHLITATGQRVTLRCSPRSGDLSVYWYQQSLDQGLQFLIQYYNGEERAKGNILERFSAQQFPDLHSELNLSSLELGDSALYFCASSARQGSETQYFGPGTRLLVL.

The CDR3 sequence: CASSYDTGDTQYF. In DNA, the CDR3 is TGTGCCAGCAGCTATGATACGGGTGATACGCAGTATTTT. The genes are TRBV7-9 and TRBJ2-3; D gene ambiguous. The CDR3 is 13 residues long. Germline V gives CDR1 SEHNR, CDR2 FQNEAQ (reference sequence). V lost 4 bases and J lost 6, with 11 bases in between.

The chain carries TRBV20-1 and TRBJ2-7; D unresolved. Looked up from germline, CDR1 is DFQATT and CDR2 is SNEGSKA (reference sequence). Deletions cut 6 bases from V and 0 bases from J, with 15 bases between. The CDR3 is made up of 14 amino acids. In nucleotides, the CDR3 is TGCAGTGCCCATCCGGGCAGCAGCTCCTACGAGCAGTACTTC. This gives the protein CSAHPGSSSYEQYF.

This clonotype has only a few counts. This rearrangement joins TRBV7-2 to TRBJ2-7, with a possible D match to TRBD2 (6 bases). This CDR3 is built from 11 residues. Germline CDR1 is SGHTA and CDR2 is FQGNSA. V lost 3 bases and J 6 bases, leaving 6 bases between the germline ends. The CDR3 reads CASSFGGEQYF. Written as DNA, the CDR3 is TGTGCCAGCAGCTTCGGGGGCGAGCAGTACTTC.

CDR3 amino acids: CASTLTSGSSYEQYF. DNA of the CDR3: TGCGCCAGCACCCTGACTAGCGGGAGCTCCTACGAGCAGTACTTC. V and J are TRBV5-1 and TRBJ2-7; TRBD2 matches at 12 bases. CDR1 and CDR2 from the germline V gene are SGHRS and YFSETQ. V was clipped by 6 bases and J by 0 bases; unmatched bases: 4. The CDR3 contains 15 residues.

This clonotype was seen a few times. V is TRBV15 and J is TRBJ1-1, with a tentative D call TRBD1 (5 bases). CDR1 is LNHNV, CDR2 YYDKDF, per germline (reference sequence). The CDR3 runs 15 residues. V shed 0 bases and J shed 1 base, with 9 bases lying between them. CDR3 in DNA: TGTGCCACCAGCAGAGAGGAGGACAAGAACACTGAAGCTTTCTTT. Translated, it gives CATSREEDKNTEAFF.

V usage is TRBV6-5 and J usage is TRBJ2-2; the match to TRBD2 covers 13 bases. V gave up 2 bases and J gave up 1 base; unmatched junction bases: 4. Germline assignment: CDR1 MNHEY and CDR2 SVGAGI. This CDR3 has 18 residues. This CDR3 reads CASSYRTSGGGNTGELFF. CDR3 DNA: TGTGCCAGCAGTTACAGGACTAGCGGGGGAGGGAACACCGGGGAGCTGTTTTTT.

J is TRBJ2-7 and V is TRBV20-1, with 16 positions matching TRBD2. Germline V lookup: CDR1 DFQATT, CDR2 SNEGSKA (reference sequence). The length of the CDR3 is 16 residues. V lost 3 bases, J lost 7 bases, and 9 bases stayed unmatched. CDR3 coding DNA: TGCAGTGCTAGCGGGACTAGCGGGAGGGGGCATATGGAGCAGTACTTC. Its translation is CSASGTSGRGHMEQYF.

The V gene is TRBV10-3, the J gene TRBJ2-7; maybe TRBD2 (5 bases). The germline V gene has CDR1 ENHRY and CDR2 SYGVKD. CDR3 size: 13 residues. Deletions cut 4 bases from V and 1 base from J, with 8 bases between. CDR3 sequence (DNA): TGTGCCATCAGTGCGTCGGGATCCTACGAGCAGTACTTC. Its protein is CAISASGSYEQYF.

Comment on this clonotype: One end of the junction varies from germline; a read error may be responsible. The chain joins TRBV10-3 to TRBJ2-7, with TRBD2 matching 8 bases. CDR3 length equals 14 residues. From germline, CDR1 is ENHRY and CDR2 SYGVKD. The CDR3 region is CASSEQGLAYEQYF. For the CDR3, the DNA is TGTGCCAGCAGTGAACAGGGACTAGCCTACGAGCAGTACTTC.

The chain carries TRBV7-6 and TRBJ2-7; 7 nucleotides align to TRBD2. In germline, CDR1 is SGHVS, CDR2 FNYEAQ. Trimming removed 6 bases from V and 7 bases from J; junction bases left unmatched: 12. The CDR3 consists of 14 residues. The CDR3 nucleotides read TGTGCCAGCAGTATGAGCGGGGAACAGTTTGAGCAGTACTTC. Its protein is CASSMSGEQFEQYF.

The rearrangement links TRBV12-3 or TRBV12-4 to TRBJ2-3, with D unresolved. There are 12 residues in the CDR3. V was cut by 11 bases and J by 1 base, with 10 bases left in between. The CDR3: CAAGPGTDTQYF. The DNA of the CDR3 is TGTGCCGCCGGGCCGGGCACAGATACGCAGTATTTT.

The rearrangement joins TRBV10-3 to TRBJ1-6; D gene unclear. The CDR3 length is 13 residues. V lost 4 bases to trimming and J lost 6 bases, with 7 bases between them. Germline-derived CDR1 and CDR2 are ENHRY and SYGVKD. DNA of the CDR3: TGTGCCATCAGTGTTTCAACTAATTCACCCCTCCACTTT. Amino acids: CAISVSTNSPLHF.

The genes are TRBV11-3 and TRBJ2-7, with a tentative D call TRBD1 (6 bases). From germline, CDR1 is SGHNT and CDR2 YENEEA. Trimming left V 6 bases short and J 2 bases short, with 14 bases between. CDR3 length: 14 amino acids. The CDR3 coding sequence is TGTGCCAGCAGTCGCCAGGGGACCGCCTACGAGCAGTACTTC. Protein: CASSRQGTAYEQYF.

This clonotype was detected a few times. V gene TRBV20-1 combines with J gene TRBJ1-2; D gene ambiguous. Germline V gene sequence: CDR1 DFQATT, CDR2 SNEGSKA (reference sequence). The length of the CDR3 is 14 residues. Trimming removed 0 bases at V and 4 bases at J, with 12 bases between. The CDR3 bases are TGCAGTGCTAGAGATTTGGTGCGGGGCTATGGCTACACCTTC. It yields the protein CSARDLVRGYGYTF.

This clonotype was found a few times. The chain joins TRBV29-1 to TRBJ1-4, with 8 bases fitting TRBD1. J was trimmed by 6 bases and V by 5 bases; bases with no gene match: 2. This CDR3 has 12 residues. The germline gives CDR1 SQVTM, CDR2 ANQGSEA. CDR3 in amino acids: CSVTTGDEKLFF. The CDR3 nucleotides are TGCAGCGTTACGACAGGGGATGAAAAACTGTTTTTT. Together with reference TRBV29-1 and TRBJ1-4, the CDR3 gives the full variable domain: SAVISQKPSRDICQRGTSLTIQCQVDSQVTMMFWYRQQPGQSLTLIATANQGSEATYESGFVIDKFPISRPNLTFSTLTVSNMSPEDSSIYLCSVTTGDEKLFFGSGTQLSVL.